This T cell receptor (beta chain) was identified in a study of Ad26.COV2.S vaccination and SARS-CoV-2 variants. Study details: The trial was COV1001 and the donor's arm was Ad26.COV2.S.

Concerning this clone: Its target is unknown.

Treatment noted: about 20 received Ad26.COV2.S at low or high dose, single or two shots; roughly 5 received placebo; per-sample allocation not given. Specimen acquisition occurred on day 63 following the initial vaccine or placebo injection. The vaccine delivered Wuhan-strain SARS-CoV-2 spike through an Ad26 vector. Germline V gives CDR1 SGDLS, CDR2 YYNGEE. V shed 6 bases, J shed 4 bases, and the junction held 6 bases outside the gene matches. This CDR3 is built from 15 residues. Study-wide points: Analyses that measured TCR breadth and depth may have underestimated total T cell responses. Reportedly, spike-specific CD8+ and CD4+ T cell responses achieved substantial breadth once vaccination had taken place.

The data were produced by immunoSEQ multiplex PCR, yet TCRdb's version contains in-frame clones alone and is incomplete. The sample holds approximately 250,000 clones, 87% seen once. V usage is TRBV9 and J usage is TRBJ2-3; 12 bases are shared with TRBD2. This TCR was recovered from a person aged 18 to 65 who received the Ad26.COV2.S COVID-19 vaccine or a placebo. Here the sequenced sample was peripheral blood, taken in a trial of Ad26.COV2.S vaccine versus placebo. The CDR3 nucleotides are TGTGCCAGCAACCTAGCGGGAGGGCCCGCAGATACGCAGTATTTT. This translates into CASNLAGGPADTQYF.